Below, one T cell receptor beta chain is given with its context. Its cognate antigen is unknown. Libraries were prepared by immunoSEQ multiplex PCR; TCRdb keeps only in-frame clonotypes and omits some of them. The repertoire holds more than 60,000 clones, with about 92% as singletons. The data are from a study of graft-versus-host responses after intestinal transplantation. Overall study findings and caveats: With peak circulating GvH clone levels came an association with early post-transplant HvG declines. Recipient bone marrow held GvH clones, some seen earlier in ileum or blood.

The CDR3 runs 17 residues. The germline V and J ends were trimmed by 1 base and 0 bases, with 13 bases remaining between them. Per germline, CDR1 MGHRA and CDR2 YSYEKL. Sequencing used unstimulated CD8+ T cells sorted from spleen or lymph node cells, obtained before intestinal transplant. This TCR was recovered from a human donor who received an intestinal transplant. The V gene is TRBV4-1, the J gene TRBJ2-1; D remains ambiguous. The CDR3 spells CASSQVVAVNSYNEQFF. The CDR3 DNA sequence: TGCGCCAGCAGCCAAGTGGTTGCGGTAAACTCCTACAATGAGCAGTTCTTC.